Given below is one T cell receptor (beta chain) in context. Its antigen is still unknown. This entry comes from a study of T cell responses to AZD1222 COVID-19 vaccine. Study outcomes and limitations: CD4 TCRs covered the whole spike, strongest at regions 160-218 and 743-854. Vaccination with two AZD1222 doses was followed by a rise in Spike-specific TCR breadth and depth. It should be noted that donors were predominantly white British and more often female, and clonal diversity was possibly underestimated. Repertoires in all cases were sampled only once the peak T cell response had passed.

This CDR3 contains 15 residues. Germline V gene lookup returns CDR1 MNHEY and CDR2 SMNVEV (reference sequence). V gave up 6 bases and J gave up 5 bases; unmatched junction bases: 9. Profiled with immunoSEQ multiplex PCR; TCRdb holds only in-frame clones, not every one. Of hundreds of thousands of clones in the sample, about 92% were seen once. The specimen comprised peripheral blood, sampled on day 0 of MenACWY control vaccination. The clonotype comes from an adult in good health. The J gene is TRBJ1-5, the V gene TRBV27; 8 bases are shared with TRBD1. The CDR3 nucleotides read TGTGCCAGCAGCCTCGGACAGGGAGGTTATCAGCCCCAGCATTTT. Its translation: CASSLGQGGYQPQHF.